This T cell receptor (beta chain) was obtained from a study of blood T cell repertoires in COVID-19 (dated by TCRdb to the early 2020s). With regard to the full study: Samples covering the acute and convalescent phases of COVID-19 were provided by collaborators in the United States, Italy and Spain. The prospective study material was composed of cDNA or gDNA derived from T cells, B-cell-depleted T cells, or PBMCs. The dataset comprised deeply sampled blood TCRbeta repertoires from subjects exposed to, actively infected with, or recovered from COVID-19. The repertoires were released in a freely available public database meant as a resource for research on the immune response to SARS-CoV-2. Samples came from the ongoing ImmuneRACE study (first 160 participants) plus 1,254 subjects from 6 global collaborators. Sample metadata almost always included a de-identified subject ID, COVID-19 status, age in years and sex. Where HLA class I and class II types were available, the types were taken from metadata supplied by the sample provider, not from assay-based typing. General conclusions and limits of the study: The amount of clinical and demographic metadata varied by source and participant and was provided uncurated.

About this clone itself: The target of this receptor is not known. No base-level quality is on record; no much larger clone is a single base apart.

Collaborating institutions collected whole blood in K2EDTA tubes following their own protocols. For TCRbeta analysis, collaborators shipped samples as frozen whole blood, isolated PBMCs, or DNA extracted from either of those sample types. The CDR3 measures 15 amino acids from cysteine to phenylalanine. The retained sequence is limited to the CDR3, 45 bases, with the frame set at the first base. Per the germline V gene, MNHNS is the CDR1 and SASEGT is the CDR2. Trimming leaves V shorter by 3 bases and J shorter by 1 base, with the junction holding 6 bases beyond the gene matches. The immunoSEQ Assay, a bias-controlled multiplex PCR, was used to amplify TCRbeta CDR3 regions from genomic DNA. The paper's data handling went like this. Within the assay, amplification of reference gene primers was used to estimate how many nucleated cells each sample contained. Sequence reads were collapsed and filtered to measure the absolute abundance of every unique TCRbeta CDR3 rearrangement. For each sample, productive Simpson clonality was calculated as the square root of Simpson's diversity index over productive rearrangements. What TCRdb holds here is the immuneACCESS table cut down to in-frame rearrangements. Part of the clones is not present; checked against another copy, under half of the missing clones reflect an unresolved V gene, and the others are unexplained. The V and J calls and clone size come from that table; D and trimming were worked out from the DNA. The table for this sample lists approximately 130,000 clones; roughly four fifths of them were counted only once. Of the sample, 10% to 13% is held by the ten largest clones.

The sequence was collected from a human donor in a cohort sampled during active COVID-19. The chain is encoded by TRBV6-1 joined to TRBJ2-7, and TRBD1 aligns with 7 junction nucleotides. The specimen was peripheral blood. The CDR3 region has the sequence CASSDQPGQSYEQYF. The DNA reads TGTGCCAGCAGTGATCAACCGGGACAGTCCTACGAGCAGTACTTC.